Below are 7 T cell receptor beta chains sequenced from a single sample in a study of cytomegalovirus exposure and HLA in healthy donors. Here immunoSEQ multiplex PCR was the method, and the copy in TCRdb shows in-frame clones only, minus some. The sample comprises some 170,000 clones, 86% of which are singletons, and 2% to 2.5% rests with the top ten. Specimen: PBMCs. Receptors were obtained from a woman younger than 30 in good health and CMV-seronegative.

This clone was observed a few times. The chain joins TRBV7-2 to TRBJ1-1, with a possible D match to TRBD1 (5 bases). CDR1 SGHTA and CDR2 FQGNSA come from the germline V gene. CDR3 length equals 14 residues. The V end was cut by 5 bases, the J end by 4 bases, with 14 bases between. DNA for the CDR3: TGTGCCAGCAGCCGCAGGGCCCCGGGCACTGAAGCTTTCTTT. It encodes CASSRRAPGTEAFF.

The chain is built from TRBV4-3 and TRBJ2-2; 7 bases agree with TRBD2. There are 17 residues in the CDR3. Germline CDR1 and CDR2: LGHNA and YSLEER. Trimming took 4 bases from V and 6 from J; bases not matched to a gene: 14. The CDR3 DNA is TGCGCCAGCAGCCCCCTCAGCTCGCGGGAGTTACCCGGGGAGCTGTTTTTT. Amino acid sequence: CASSPLSSRELPGELFF.

This chain connects TRBV19 to TRBJ1-5; tentatively, D is TRBD1 (5 bases). Trimming stripped 10 bases from V and 5 bases from J, with 21 bases between. This CDR3 has 15 amino acids. Looked up from germline, CDR1 is LNHDA and CDR2 is SQIVND (reference sequence). The CDR3 region has the DNA TGTGCCATCCCGTTAAACTTACAGGCCCATCAGCCCCAGCATTTT. This gives the protein CAIPLNLQAHQPQHF.

V is TRBV5-1 and J is TRBJ2-5; D may be TRBD1 (6 bases). Per the germline V gene, CDR1 is SGHRS and CDR2 is YFSETQ. This CDR3 is built from 16 residues. Trimming shortened V by 0 bases and J by 5 bases, and 17 bases separated the two germline ends. CDR3 bases: TGCGCCAGCAGCTTGGATCAGGGGATGAACGCGGAGACCCAGTACTTC. It is translated as CASSLDQGMNAETQYF.

CDR3 bases: TGTGCCAGCAGCGTAGAGTTAAGGGGGAACGAGCAGTACTTC. Its protein product is CASSVELRGNEQYF. This rearrangement joins TRBV9 to TRBJ2-7, with a possible D match to TRBD1 (6 bases). CDR3 length equals 14 residues. From germline, CDR1 is SGDLS and CDR2 YYNGEE. V gave up 0 bases and J gave up 5 bases, with 12 bases separating them.

The chain employs TRBV7-9 and TRBJ2-6; weak D call: TRBD1 (5 bases). The germline V gene encodes CDR1 SEHNR and CDR2 FQNEAQ (reference sequence). The CDR3 is 18 residues long. Trimming removed 5 bases at V and 1 base at J, with 18 bases between. DNA of the CDR3: TGTGCCAGCAGCCTGCGGAATATACAGGTTTCTGGGGCCAACGTCCTGACTTTC. Amino acid sequence: CASSLRNIQVSGANVLTF.

The rearrangement joins TRBV9 to TRBJ2-5, with 8 nucleotides matching TRBD2. J lost 2 bases, V lost 4 bases, and 7 bases had no gene match. The germline gives CDR1 SGDLS, CDR2 YYNGEE. CDR3 length: 15 residues. The CDR3 coding sequence is TGTGCCAGCAGCACCGGGACTAGTGTGCAAGAGACCCAGTACTTC. Its translation is CASSTGTSVQETQYF.